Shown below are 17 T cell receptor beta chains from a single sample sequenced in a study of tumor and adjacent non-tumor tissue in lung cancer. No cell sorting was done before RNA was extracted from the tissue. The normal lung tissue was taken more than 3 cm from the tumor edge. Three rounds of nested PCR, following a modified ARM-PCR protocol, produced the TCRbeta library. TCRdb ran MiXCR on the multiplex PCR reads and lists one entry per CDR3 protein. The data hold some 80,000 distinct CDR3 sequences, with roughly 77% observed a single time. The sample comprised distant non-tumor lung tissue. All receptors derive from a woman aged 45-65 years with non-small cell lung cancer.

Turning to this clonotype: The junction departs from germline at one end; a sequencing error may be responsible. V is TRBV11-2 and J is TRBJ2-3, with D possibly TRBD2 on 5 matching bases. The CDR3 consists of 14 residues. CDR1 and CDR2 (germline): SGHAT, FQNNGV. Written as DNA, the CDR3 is TGTGCTAGCAGCTTAAGGACTGGTACAGATACGCACTATTTT. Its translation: CASSLRTGTDTHYF.

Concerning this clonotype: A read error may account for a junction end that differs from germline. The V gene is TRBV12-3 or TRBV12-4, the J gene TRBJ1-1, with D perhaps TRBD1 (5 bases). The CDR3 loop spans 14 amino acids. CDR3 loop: CASSTRASGTEALF. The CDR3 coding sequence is TGTGCCAGCAGCACCAGGGCCTCCGGGACCGAAGCTCTCTTT.

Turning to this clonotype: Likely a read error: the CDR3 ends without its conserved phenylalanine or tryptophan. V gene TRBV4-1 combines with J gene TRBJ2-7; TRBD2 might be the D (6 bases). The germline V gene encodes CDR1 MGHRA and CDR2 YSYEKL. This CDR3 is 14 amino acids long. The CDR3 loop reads CANSHSEGAYEQYI. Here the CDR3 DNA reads TGCGCCAACAGCCATTCGGAGGGTGCCTACGAGCAGTACATC.

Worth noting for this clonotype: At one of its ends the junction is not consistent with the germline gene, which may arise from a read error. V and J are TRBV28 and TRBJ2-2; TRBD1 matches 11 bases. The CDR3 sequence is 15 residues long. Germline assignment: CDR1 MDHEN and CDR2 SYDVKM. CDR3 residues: CVSSWGQGGTGELFF. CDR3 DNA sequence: TGTGTCAGCAGTTGGGGACAGGGGGGCACAGGGGAGCTGTTTTTT.

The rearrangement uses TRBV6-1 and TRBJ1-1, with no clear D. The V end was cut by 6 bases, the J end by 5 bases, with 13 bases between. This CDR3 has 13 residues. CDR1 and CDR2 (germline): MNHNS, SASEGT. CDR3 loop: CASSVPPGTEAFF. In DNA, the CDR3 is TGTGCCAGCAGCGTGCCTCCGGGTACTGAAGCTTTCTTT.

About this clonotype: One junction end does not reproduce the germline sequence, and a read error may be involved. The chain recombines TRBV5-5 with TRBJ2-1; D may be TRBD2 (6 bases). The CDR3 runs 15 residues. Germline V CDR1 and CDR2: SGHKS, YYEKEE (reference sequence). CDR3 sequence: CASSLAGVAYIEPFF. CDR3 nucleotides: TGTGCCAGCAGCTTGGCGGGGGTGGCGTACATTGAGCCGTTCTTC.

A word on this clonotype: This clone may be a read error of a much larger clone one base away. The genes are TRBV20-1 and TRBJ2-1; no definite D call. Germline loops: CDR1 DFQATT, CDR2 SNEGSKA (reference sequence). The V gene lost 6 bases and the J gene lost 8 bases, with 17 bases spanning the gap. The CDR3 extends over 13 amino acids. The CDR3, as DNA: TGCAGTGCCAATGGCCGGGTGGTGGATGAGCAGTTCTTC. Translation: CSANGRVVDEQFF.

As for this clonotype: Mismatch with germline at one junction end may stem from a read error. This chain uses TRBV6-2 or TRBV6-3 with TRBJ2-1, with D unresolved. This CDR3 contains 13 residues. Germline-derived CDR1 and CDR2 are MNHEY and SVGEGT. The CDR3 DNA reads TGTGCCAGCAGTTTAGCCTCCTACAAAGAGCAGTTCTTC. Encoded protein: CASSLASYKEQFF.

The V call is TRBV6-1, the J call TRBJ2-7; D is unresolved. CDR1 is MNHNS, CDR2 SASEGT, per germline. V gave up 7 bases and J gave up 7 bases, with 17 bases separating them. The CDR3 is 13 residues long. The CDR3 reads CASTGQEMWEQYF. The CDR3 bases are TGTGCCAGCACTGGTCAGGAGATGTGGGAGCAGTACTTC.

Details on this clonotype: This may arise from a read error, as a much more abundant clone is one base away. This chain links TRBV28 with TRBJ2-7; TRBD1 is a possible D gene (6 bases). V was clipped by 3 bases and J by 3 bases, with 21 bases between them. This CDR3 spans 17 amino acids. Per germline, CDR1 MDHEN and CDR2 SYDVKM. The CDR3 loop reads CASSFVSTGHGLYEQYF. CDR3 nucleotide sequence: TGTGCCAGCAGTTTCGTTTCGACGGGACATGGGCTCTACGAGCAGTACTTC. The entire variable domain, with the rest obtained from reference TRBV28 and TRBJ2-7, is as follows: DVKVTQSSRYLVKRTGEKVFLECVQDMDHENMFWYRQDPGLGLRLIYFSYDVKMKEKGDIPEGYSVSREKKERFSLILESASTNQTSMYLCASSFVSTGHGLYEQYFGPGTRLTVT.

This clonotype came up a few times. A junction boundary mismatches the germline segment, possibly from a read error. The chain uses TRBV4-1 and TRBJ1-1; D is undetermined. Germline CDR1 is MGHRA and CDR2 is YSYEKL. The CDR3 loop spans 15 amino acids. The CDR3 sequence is CASSQELGRETEAFF. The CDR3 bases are TGCGCCAGCAGCCAAGAGCTAGGGCGGGAGACTGAAGCCTTCTTT.

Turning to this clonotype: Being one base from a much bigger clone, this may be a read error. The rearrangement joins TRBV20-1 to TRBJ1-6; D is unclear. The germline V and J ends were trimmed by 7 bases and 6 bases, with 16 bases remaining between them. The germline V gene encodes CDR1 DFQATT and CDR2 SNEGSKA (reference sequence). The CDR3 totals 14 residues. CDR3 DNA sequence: TGCAGTGATAGCGGGATTGGCCTTAATTCACCCCTCCACTTT. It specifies CSDSGIGLNSPLHF.

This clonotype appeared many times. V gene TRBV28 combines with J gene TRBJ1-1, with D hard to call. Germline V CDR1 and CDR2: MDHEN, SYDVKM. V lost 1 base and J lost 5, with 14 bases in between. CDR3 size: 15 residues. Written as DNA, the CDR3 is TGTGCCAGCAGTTTATCAGCTGGGGATGGAACTGAAGCTTTCTTT. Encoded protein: CASSLSAGDGTEAFF. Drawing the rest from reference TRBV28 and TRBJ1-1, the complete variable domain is DVKVTQSSRYLVKRTGEKVFLECVQDMDHENMFWYRQDPGLGLRLIYFSYDVKMKEKGDIPEGYSVSREKKERFSLILESASTNQTSMYLCASSLSAGDGTEAFFGQGTRLTVV.

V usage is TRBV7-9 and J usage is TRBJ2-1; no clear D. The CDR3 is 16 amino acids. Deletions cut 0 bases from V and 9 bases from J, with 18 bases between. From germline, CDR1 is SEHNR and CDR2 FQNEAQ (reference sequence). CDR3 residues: CASSLAPLHPYGEQFF. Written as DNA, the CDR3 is TGTGCCAGCAGCTTAGCACCCCTCCACCCCTACGGTGAGCAGTTCTTC.

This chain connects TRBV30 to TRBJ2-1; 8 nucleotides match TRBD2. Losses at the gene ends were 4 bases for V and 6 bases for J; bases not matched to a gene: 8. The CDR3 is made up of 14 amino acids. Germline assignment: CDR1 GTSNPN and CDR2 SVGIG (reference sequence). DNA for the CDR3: TGTGCCTGGACTAGGGGACTAGGGGCCAATGAGCAGTTCTTC. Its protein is CAWTRGLGANEQFF. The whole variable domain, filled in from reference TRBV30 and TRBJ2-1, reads SQTIHQWPATLVQPVGSPLSLECTVEGTSNPNLYWYRQAAGRGLQLLFYSVGIGQISSEVPQNLSASRPQDRQFILSSKKLLLSDSGFYLCAWTRGLGANEQFFGPGTRLTVL.

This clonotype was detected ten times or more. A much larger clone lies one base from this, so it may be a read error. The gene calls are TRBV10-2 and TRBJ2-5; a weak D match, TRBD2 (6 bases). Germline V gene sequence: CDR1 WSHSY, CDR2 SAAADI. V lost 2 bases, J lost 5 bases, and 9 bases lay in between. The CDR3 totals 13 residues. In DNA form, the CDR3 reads TGCGCCAGCAGTGAGCGGGAGTACGAGACCCAGTACTTC. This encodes CASSEREYETQYF.

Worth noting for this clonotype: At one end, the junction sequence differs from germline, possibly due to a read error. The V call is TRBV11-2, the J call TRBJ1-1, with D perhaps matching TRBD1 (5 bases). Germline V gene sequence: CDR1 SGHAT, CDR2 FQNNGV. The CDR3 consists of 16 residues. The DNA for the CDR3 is TGTGCCAGCAACTTAGGACGAGACGGGGGGAACACTGAAGCTTTCTTT. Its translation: CASNLGRDGGNTEAFF. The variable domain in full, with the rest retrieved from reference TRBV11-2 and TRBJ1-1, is EAGVAQSPRYKIIEKRQSVAFWCNPISGHATLYWYQQILGQGPKLLIQFQNNGVVDDSQLPKDRFSAERLKGVDSTLKIQPAKLEDSAVYLCASNLGRDGGNTEAFFGQGTRLTVV.